Below, one T cell receptor (beta chain) is given with its context. The data belong to a study of blood T cell repertoires in COVID-19. As for the study in general: PBMCs, B-cell-depleted T cells, or T cells were the source of the cDNA or gDNA that made up the material.

Using immunoSEQ multiplex PCR, the repertoire was profiled, and TCRdb retains in-frame clones only, with some absent. The sample has 150,000 to 200,000 clones; approximately 86% are singletons. Germline V lookup: CDR1 KGHSY, CDR2 FQNENV. The CDR3 runs 14 residues. J gave up 5 bases and V 4 bases, and 7 bases lay outside the gene matches. This receptor was taken from a man aged 35 to 55 with active or convalescent COVID-19. The rearrangement uses TRBV16 and TRBJ2-5; TRBD1 agrees at 7 bases. The material sequenced was peripheral blood. In DNA, the CDR3 is TGTGCCAGCAGCCGACAGGGAGTGGAGGAGACCCAGTACTTC. It yields the protein CASSRQGVEETQYF.